This TCR beta chain came from a study of OX40 agonist ivuxolimab in advanced cancers. Study overall: Having had anti-PD-1, anti-PD-L1 or anti-CTLA-4 therapy before was allowed, and more than 35% had some. Findings of the study overall: There was clonal expansion of CD4+ and CD8+ blood T cells by week 6 at 0.1 to 3.0 mg/kg. CD8+ T cells averaged more expanded clones than CD4+. Low levels of normalized T-cell clonal expansion also appeared in some nonresponders.

Of note for this clone: Its specificity is not known.

The CDR3 has 19 residues. V lost 4 bases, J lost 0 bases, and 22 bases lay in between. The germline V gene has CDR1 SGHAT and CDR2 FQNNGV. The protocol was immunoSEQ multiplex PCR, while the TCRdb copy is restricted to in-frame clones and leaves out a portion. Found here are about 82,000 clones, over 80% of them singletons; the top ten hold roughly 0.8%. The receptor was isolated from an adult with an advanced solid tumor such as melanoma, head and neck, liver or kidney cancer. Specimen: CD4+ or CD8+ T cells sorted from blood, collected in a trial of the OX40 agonist ivuxolimab. The chain joins TRBV11-2 to TRBJ2-4, with TRBD1 as a possible D gene (5 bases). CDR3 nucleotides: TGTGCCAGCAGCTCGATAAGGACACGGAGACCTCTAGCCAAAAACATTCAGTACTTC. This sequence encodes CASSSIRTRRPLAKNIQYF. Complete variable domain (other parts from reference TRBV11-2 and TRBJ2-4): EAGVAQSPRYKIIEKRQSVAFWCNPISGHATLYWYQQILGQGPKLLIQFQNNGVVDDSQLPKDRFSAERLKGVDSTLKIQPAKLEDSAVYLCASSSIRTRRPLAKNIQYFGAGTRLSVL.